A single sample gave rise to the 30 T cell receptor beta chains below, sequenced in a study of T-cell reconstitution after alpha-beta-depleted transplantation in children. Library preparation (for TCRbeta) was performed with unique molecular identifiers. Each CDR3 protein is one row after TCRdb ran MiXCR on the PCR reads. The sample holds under 300,000 distinct CDR3 sequences, approximately 10% seen once. The sample consisted of peripheral blood, taken 180 days after TCRalphabeta/CD19-depleted stem cell transplant. The origin of the receptors is a male patient aged 2 to 10 who had a stem cell transplant for chronic granulomatous disease, so the T cells may come from the graft donor.

This clonotype was detected many times. V gene TRBV27 combines with J gene TRBJ2-7; the D is unclear. V dropped 6 bases and J dropped 0 bases, with 15 bases sitting between them. Germline values: CDR1 MNHEY, CDR2 SMNVEV (reference sequence). The CDR3 is made up of 15 amino acids. Written as DNA, the CDR3 is TGTGCCAGCAGCCTAATCTCGGGCGGCTCCTACGAGCAGTACTTC. Protein sequence: CASSLISGGSYEQYF.

This clonotype came up many times. The CDR3 sequence is CASSQAGQGRSPLHF. The CDR3 DNA sequence: TGTGCCAGCAGCCAAGCTGGACAGGGAAGATCACCCCTCCACTTT. The chain couples TRBV3-1 to TRBJ1-6; TRBD1 matches at 8 bases. Looked up from germline, CDR1 is LGHDT and CDR2 is YNNKEL (reference sequence). Trimming took 1 base from V and 10 from J; bases not matched to a gene: 6. The CDR3 has 15 residues.

The chain joins TRBV20-1 to TRBJ2-3; D tentatively fits TRBD1 or TRBD2 (6 bases each). Germline V lookup: CDR1 DFQATT, CDR2 SNEGSKA (reference sequence). There are 15 residues in the CDR3. Trimming left V 6 bases short and J 1 base short, with 17 bases between. The CDR3 loop is CSAGGQVPGTDTQYF. CDR3 DNA: TGCAGTGCCGGGGGCCAGGTCCCGGGCACAGATACGCAGTATTTT.

This clonotype has more than one count but fewer than ten. The CDR3 protein is CASSMPKERRETQYF. The DNA of the CDR3 is TGTGCCAGTAGTATGCCGAAGGAGCGGAGAGAGACCCAGTACTTC. The V and J genes are TRBV19 and TRBJ2-5, with D maybe TRBD2 (5 bases). The CDR3 runs 15 residues. Germline loops: CDR1 LNHDA, CDR2 SQIVND (reference sequence). Between the trimmed V and J ends, which lost 3 bases and 4 bases, there was a span of 15 bases.

This clonotype has at least ten counts. The V call is TRBV5-6, the J call TRBJ2-2; no clear D gene. V gave up 3 bases and J gave up 3 bases, with 6 bases separating them. The CDR3 totals 13 residues. CDR1 is SGHDT and CDR2 is YYEEEE in the germline V gene. The CDR3 DNA reads TGTGCCAGCAGCTACCAAGACACCGGGGAGCTGTTTTTT. Its translation is CASSYQDTGELFF.

This clonotype was seen ten or more times. This rearrangement joins TRBV5-1 to TRBJ2-1; 9 bases are a match to TRBD1. The CDR3 is made up of 16 amino acids. Trimming at V came to 4 bases and at J to 6 bases, leaving 11 bases not matched to a gene. The germline V gene encodes CDR1 SGHRS and CDR2 YFSETQ. CDR3 loop: CASSRMSTGGVNEQFF. In nucleotides, the CDR3 is TGCGCCAGCAGCCGGATGTCAACAGGGGGCGTCAATGAGCAGTTCTTC.

This clonotype was recorded at least ten times. This sequence joins TRBV9 and TRBJ2-1; possibly TRBD2 for D (5 bases). Per the germline V gene, CDR1 is SGDLS and CDR2 is YYNGEE. V lost 0 bases and J lost 2, with 12 bases in between. The CDR3 is made up of 16 amino acids. In DNA form, the CDR3 reads TGTGCCAGCAGCGTAGGGTGGGGTAGCGCCTACAATGAGCAGTTCTTC. The encoded protein is CASSVGWGSAYNEQFF.

This clonotype came up many times. This chain uses TRBV7-2 with TRBJ2-3, with 7 positions matching TRBD2. J lost 2 bases, V lost 5 bases, and 4 bases had no gene match. Looked up from germline, CDR1 is SGHTA and CDR2 is FQGNSA. This CDR3 has 14 residues. This CDR3 is CASSRDYYTDTQYF. Written as DNA, the CDR3 is TGTGCCAGCAGCCGGGACTATTACACAGATACGCAGTATTTT.

This clonotype was counted ten times or more. The gene calls are TRBV7-9 and TRBJ2-3; D may be TRBD1 (6 bases). Between the trimmed V and J ends, which lost 2 bases and 6 bases, there was a span of 18 bases. The CDR3 runs to 16 residues. Germline loops: CDR1 SEHNR, CDR2 FQNEAQ (reference sequence). The CDR3 loop reads CASSLPRPSGVDTQYF. The DNA of the CDR3 is TGTGCCAGCAGCTTACCCCGACCCTCAGGGGTTGATACGCAGTATTTT. The entire variable domain, with the rest obtained from reference TRBV7-9 and TRBJ2-3, is as follows: DTGVSQNPRHKITKRGQNVTFRCDPISEHNRLYWYRQTLGQGPEFLTYFQNEAQLEKSRLLSDRFSAERPKGSFSTLEIQRTEQGDSAMYLCASSLPRPSGVDTQYFGPGTRLTVL.

This clonotype was recorded many times. CDR3 in amino acids: CASSQAGARNTEAFF. For the CDR3, the DNA is TGCGCCAGCAGCCAGGCAGGGGCAAGAAACACTGAAGCTTTCTTT. The chain carries TRBV4-1 and TRBJ1-1; possibly TRBD1 for D (6 bases). Germline CDR1 MGHRA, CDR2 YSYEKL. The V and J ends lost 3 bases and 2 bases respectively, with 13 bases between them. The CDR3 totals 15 residues.

This clonotype was seen repeatedly, ten times or more. J is TRBJ1-2 and V is TRBV20-1; D is uncertain. Trimming shortened V by 3 bases and J by 3 bases, and 17 bases separated the two germline ends. The CDR3 is 15 residues long. The germline V gene has CDR1 DFQATT and CDR2 SNEGSKA (reference sequence). CDR3 region: CSARDDKPVDYGYTF. The CDR3, as DNA: TGCAGTGCTAGGGATGACAAACCCGTGGACTATGGCTACACCTTC.

This clonotype was seen repeatedly, ten times or more. The chain links TRBV4-3 to TRBJ1-1, with TRBD1 as a possible D gene (5 bases). Trimming took off 4 bases at V and 5 bases at J, with 14 bases between the two ends. Germline CDR1 and CDR2: LGHNA and YSLEER. The CDR3 is 14 amino acids. CDR3 loop: CASSRGTGGTEAFF. The CDR3 DNA reads TGCGCCAGCAGCCGCGGGACCGGGGGGACTGAAGCTTTCTTT.

In this sample, this clonotype turned up many times. The chain has TRBV4-3 and TRBJ1-2; tentatively, D is TRBD1 (6 bases). V lost 0 bases to trimming and J lost 4 bases, with 15 bases between them. The CDR3 totals 16 residues. CDR1 is LGHNA, CDR2 YSLEER, per germline. The CDR3 sequence: CASSQDHGDTSYGYTF. CDR3 nucleotides: TGCGCCAGCAGCCAAGATCATGGGGACACCAGCTATGGCTACACCTTC.

This clonotype was detected ten times or more. The chain recombines TRBV12-3 or TRBV12-4 with TRBJ2-7, with TRBD1 matching over 10 bases. Unmatched junction bases numbered 10, after V lost 6 bases and J lost 5 bases. This CDR3 contains 15 residues. Here the CDR3 reads CASRPPGQGFHEQYF. The CDR3, as DNA: TGTGCCAGCAGACCTCCGGGACAGGGGTTCCACGAGCAGTACTTC.

Comments on this clonotype: A much larger clonotype is one base distant, so this may be a read error. The rearrangement links TRBV6-1 to TRBJ2-1, with 10 bases lining up with TRBD2. Trimming removed 7 bases from V and 4 bases from J; junction bases left unmatched: 10. The CDR3 extends over 16 amino acids. CDR1 MNHNS and CDR2 SASEGT come from the germline V gene. CDR3 sequence (DNA): TGTGCCAGCACTCCGGGACTAGCGCCTATATACAATGAGCAGTTCTTC. It encodes CASTPGLAPIYNEQFF.

Only a few counts were recorded for this clonotype. J is TRBJ1-1 and V is TRBV24-1; the D gene is possibly TRBD1 (6 bases). Per germline, CDR1 KGHDR and CDR2 SFDVKD. V lost 4 bases to trimming and J lost 4 bases, with 9 bases between them. The CDR3 is 13 amino acids. DNA of the CDR3: TGTGCCACCAGTGAAGGGGGTCGCACTGAAGCTTTCTTT. Amino acid sequence: CATSEGGRTEAFF.

In its sample, this clonotype was seen many times. This chain links TRBV29-1 with TRBJ1-1; TRBD1 might be the D (5 bases). The germline CDR1 and CDR2 sequences are SQVTM and ANQGSEA. Trimming stripped 6 bases from V and 1 base from J, with 15 bases between. This CDR3 comprises 14 residues. CDR3 sequence (DNA): TGCAGCGTAGATCCCGGGGGAGGGAACACTGAAGCTTTCTTT. Translating gives CSVDPGGGNTEAFF.

This clonotype was observed many times. The gene calls are TRBV20-1 and TRBJ2-7; 8 bases align to TRBD2. The V gene end was trimmed by 1 base and the J gene end by 5 bases; junction bases not matched to a gene: 10. This CDR3 has 15 amino acids. Germline CDR1 DFQATT, CDR2 SNEGSKA (reference sequence). The CDR3 bases are TGCAGTGCTAGAGGGTTAGCGGGGTCCCCAGACGAGCAGTACTTC. Translation: CSARGLAGSPDEQYF.

At least ten counts were recorded for this clonotype. The rearrangement joins TRBV4-3 to TRBJ1-4, with 7 bases fitting TRBD1. This CDR3 region has 17 residues. CDR1 and CDR2 from the germline V gene are LGHNA and YSLEER. Trimming cost V 0 bases and J 3 bases; bases outside gene matches: 7. The DNA of the CDR3 is TGCGCCAGCAGCCAAGATAGTAGGGGGCGGTCTAATGAAAAACTGTTTTTT. Translating it yields CASSQDSRGRSNEKLFF.

On this clonotype itself: A clone one base away is much larger, so this may be a read error. The CDR3 carries no conserved terminal phenylalanine or tryptophan, so it likely arises from a read error. The chain has TRBV7-9 and TRBJ2-5; TRBD2 might be the D (6 bases). Trimming took 4 bases from V and 5 from J, leaving 20 bases between them. The germline gives CDR1 SEHNR, CDR2 FQNEAQ (reference sequence). The CDR3 runs to 16 residues. CDR3 in DNA: TGTGCCAGCAGCTCCACCCGGGGACTTGGTGCCGAGACCCAGTACTCC. Translated, it gives CASSSTRGLGAETQYS.

This clonotype appeared many times. This rearrangement joins TRBV12-3 or TRBV12-4 to TRBJ1-6; D ambiguous. The CDR3 spans 13 residues. V was clipped by 3 bases and J by 7 bases, with 7 bases between them. The CDR3 here is CASSFFPNSPLHF. The CDR3 DNA reads as TGTGCCAGCAGTTTTTTCCCAAATTCACCCCTCCACTTT.

At least ten counts were recorded for this clonotype. The chain employs TRBV28 and TRBJ2-7, with no clear D. The CDR3 spans 14 residues. The germline V gene has CDR1 MDHEN and CDR2 SYDVKM. The germline V and J ends were trimmed by 1 base and 0 bases, with 7 bases remaining between them. CDR3 sequence: CASSLFQSSYEQYF. Written as DNA, the CDR3 is TGTGCCAGCAGTTTATTTCAAAGCTCCTACGAGCAGTACTTC.

This clonotype has at least ten counts. As DNA, the CDR3 is TGCGCCAGCAGCTCGGGACAGGGGCACCCCTGGATCTCCTACGAGCAGTACTTC. It specifies CASSSGQGHPWISYEQYF. This chain links TRBV5-1 with TRBJ2-7, with 10 bases aligning to TRBD1. This CDR3 spans 18 amino acids. V was clipped by 3 bases and J by 0 bases; unmatched bases: 12. The germline gives CDR1 SGHRS, CDR2 YFSETQ.

This clonotype showed up just a few times. The CDR3 DNA reads as TGTGCCAGCAGTTTAGCAAGCGGGGAGTTACCCTACGAGCAGTACTTC. Its protein is CASSLASGELPYEQYF. V gene TRBV27 combines with J gene TRBJ2-7; 7 nucleotides agree with TRBD2. The V and J ends lost 2 bases and 2 bases, in that order; junction bases with no gene match: 9. CDR1 is MNHEY, CDR2 SMNVEV, per germline (reference sequence). The CDR3 has 16 residues.

J is TRBJ2-7 and V is TRBV9; TRBD2 matches at 7 bases. CDR3 length equals 14 residues. The junction had 9 bases not matched to a gene; V was cut back by 3 bases and J by 6 bases. Germline CDR1 is SGDLS and CDR2 is YYNGEE. The DNA of the CDR3 is TGTGCCAGCAGCGAGCGGGAAGGGCGTGGCGAGCAGTACTTC. Translating it yields CASSEREGRGEQYF.

This clonotype was recorded many times. The chain uses TRBV28 and TRBJ2-7, with D unclear. The CDR3 length is 13 residues. Per germline, CDR1 MDHEN and CDR2 SYDVKM. V dropped 6 bases and J dropped 7 bases, with 16 bases sitting between them. CDR3 in DNA: TGTGCCAGCAGACTCTACCCTAGAGGTGAGCAGTACTTC. Translation gives CASRLYPRGEQYF.

Only a few counts were recorded for this clonotype. The chain links TRBV18 to TRBJ2-5; a possible D gene is TRBD2 (5 bases). Between the trimmed V and J ends, which lost 2 bases and 1 base, there was a span of 8 bases. Germline values: CDR1 KGHSH, CDR2 LQKENI. The CDR3 sequence is 14 residues long. In nucleotides, the CDR3 is TGTGCCAGCTCACCAGAGACTACCCAAGAGACCCAGTACTTC. As protein: CASSPETTQETQYF.

This clonotype was recorded many times. The chain links TRBV12-3 or TRBV12-4 to TRBJ1-1; 7 bases match TRBD1. Trimming cost V 2 bases and J 1 base; bases outside gene matches: 1. There are 14 residues in the CDR3. The CDR3 is CASSLRGRNTEAFF. In DNA, the CDR3 is TGTGCCAGCAGTTTAAGGGGGCGGAACACTGAAGCTTTCTTT.

Many counts were recorded for this clonotype. The chain combines TRBV7-3 with TRBJ2-3; 9 bases agree with TRBD2. CDR3 length equals 15 residues. J gave up 2 bases and V 6 bases, and 6 bases lay outside the gene matches. Germline assignment: CDR1 SGHTA and CDR2 FQGTGA. Here the CDR3 reads CASSSIAGATDTQYF. The DNA for the CDR3 is TGTGCCAGCAGTTCCATAGCGGGAGCCACAGATACGCAGTATTTT.

This clonotype was found many times. The chain has TRBV12-3 or TRBV12-4 and TRBJ2-7; no clear D. V dropped 6 bases and J dropped 0 bases, with 12 bases sitting between them. The CDR3 loop spans 14 amino acids. In DNA, the CDR3 is TGTGCCAGCAGGATGGACCAAACCTCCTACGAGCAGTACTTC. It yields the protein CASRMDQTSYEQYF.